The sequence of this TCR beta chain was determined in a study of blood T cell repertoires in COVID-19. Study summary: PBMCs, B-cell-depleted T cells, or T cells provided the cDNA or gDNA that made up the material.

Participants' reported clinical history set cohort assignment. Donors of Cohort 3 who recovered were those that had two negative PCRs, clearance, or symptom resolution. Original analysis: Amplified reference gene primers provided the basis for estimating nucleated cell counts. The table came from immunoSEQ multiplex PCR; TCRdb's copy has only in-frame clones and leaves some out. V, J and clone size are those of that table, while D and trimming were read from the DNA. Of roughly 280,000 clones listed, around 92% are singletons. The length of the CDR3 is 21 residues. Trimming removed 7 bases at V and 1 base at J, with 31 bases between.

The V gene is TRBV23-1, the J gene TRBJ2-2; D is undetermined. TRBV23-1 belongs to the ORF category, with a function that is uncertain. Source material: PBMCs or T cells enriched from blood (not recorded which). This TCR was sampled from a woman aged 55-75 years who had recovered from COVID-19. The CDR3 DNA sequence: TGCGCCAGCAACTCTAGGCACAATCGCCAGATTAGCTTCCGGAACACCGGGGAGCTGTTTTTT. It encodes CASNSRHNRQISFRNTGELFF.